This record looks at one T cell receptor beta chain sequence and its context. This sample stems from a study of blood T cell repertoires in COVID-19. Across the whole study: Nucleic acid was either cDNA or gDNA, and it came from T cells, B-cell-depleted T cells, or PBMCs.

V was trimmed by 3 bases and J by 15 bases, leaving 15 bases between them. CDR1 is ENHRY, CDR2 SYGVKD, per germline. This CDR3 contains 12 residues. This table comes from immunoSEQ multiplex PCR, and its TCRdb copy is limited to in-frame clones, with some not included. The sample holds 250,000 to 350,000 clones, roughly 85% seen once. Living in 24 US areas, the participants were between about 18 and 95 years of age. The sequence was collected from a woman in her forties who had recovered from COVID-19. This chain connects TRBV10-3 to TRBJ2-1, with D perhaps matching TRBD2 (6 bases). The sequenced material came from PBMCs or T cells enriched from blood (not recorded which). The DNA of the CDR3 is TGTGCCATCAGTGAAGTGACGGGAGATCTGTTCTTC. This translates into CAISEVTGDLFF.